This paragraph reports one T cell receptor beta chain. The antigen is undetermined. It may be a read error: a sequence one base away is much more abundant. No conserved phenylalanine or tryptophan ends this CDR3, so it is likely a read error. This CDR3 has 13 residues. The ends were cut back, 1 base at V and 5 bases at J, with 8 bases in the middle. Germline V gene lookup returns CDR1 SGHAT and CDR2 FQNNGV. These data belong to a study of regulatory T cells in long-lasting Graves disease. Time point in this sample: newly diagnosed GD, antithyroid drugs for less than 3 months. The authors made the TCR library using RNA they extracted from PBMCs. In building TCR beta libraries, iRepertoire HTBI primers were used together with Arm-PCR of CDR3 regions. Using its own MiXCR run on the multiplex PCR reads, TCRdb lists one record per CDR3 protein. This sample has hundreds of thousands of distinct CDR3 sequences, with around 13% found just once.

The study's findings and limits: Persistent Graves' disease cases displayed lower TCR diversity than newly diagnosed ones.

These data also featured in a second study, about T cells in Graves' hyperthyroidism and ophthalmopathy. Per that paper: Most expanded thyroid clonotypes above 0.001 also appeared in blood. Ophthalmopathy was distinguished from stable hyperthyroidism by 13 V-J signatures.

The TCR originated in a woman under 40 with Graves disease. The chain has TRBV11-2 and TRBJ2-5; tentatively, D is TRBD2 (5 bases). The sequencing here drew on peripheral blood mononuclear cells (PBMCs), taken at new diagnosis, from a patient treated with antithyroid drugs. CDR3 in DNA: TGTGCCAGCAGCTTAGGAGGGATTGAGACCCAGTACTCC. It translates to CASSLGGIETQYS.